The 24 T cell receptor beta chains below come from one sample, sequenced in a study of glioma-infiltrating T cells. Amplification of TCR alpha and beta CDR3 regions from RNA used iRepertoire nested multiplex PCR. Each CDR3 protein is one row after TCRdb ran MiXCR on the multiplex PCR reads. Here the sample spans 300,000 to 450,000 distinct CDR3 sequences, roughly two fifths being singletons. Sequencing was done on a sample of glioma tissue, nonneoplastic brain tissue, or PBMCs (not recorded which). The receptors here all came from a human donor with low-grade glioma or glioblastoma, undergoing nonglioma brain surgery, or in good health (not recorded which).

The V gene is TRBV2, the J gene TRBJ1-2; D ambiguous. V was trimmed by 5 bases and J by 4 bases, leaving 14 bases between them. CDR1 is SNHLY, CDR2 FYNNEI, per germline. The CDR3 has 14 residues. The CDR3 loop reads CASSSRDGGYGYTF. The CDR3 DNA sequence: TGTGCCAGCAGTTCAAGGGATGGAGGCTATGGCTACACCTTC.

Concerning this clonotype itself: Given the absence of the conserved phenylalanine or tryptophan at the CDR3 end, a read error is likely. The rearrangement links TRBV6-5 to TRBJ2-1; 8 bases agree with TRBD2. This CDR3 is built from 14 residues. Per the germline V gene, CDR1 is MNHEY and CDR2 is SVGAGI. The ends lost 0 bases at V and 9 bases at J; junction bases unmatched: 4. CDR3 coding DNA: TGTGCCAGCAGTTACTCTAGCGGGATTAGTGAGCAGTTCTCC. As protein: CASSYSSGISEQFS.

In this sample, this clonotype turned up many times. The chain joins TRBV20-1 to TRBJ1-1, with D perhaps TRBD1 (5 bases). Germline-derived CDR1 and CDR2 are DFQATT and SNEGSKA (reference sequence). V lost 8 bases, J lost 0 bases, and 13 bases lay in between. This CDR3 contains 13 residues. DNA for the CDR3: TGCAGTCCAGCGTCGGGGGTGAACACTGAAGCTTTCTTT. This encodes CSPASGVNTEAFF.

About this clonotype itself: Possible read error: a much larger clone is one base away. Likely a read error: the CDR3 ends without its conserved phenylalanine or tryptophan. J is TRBJ1-2 and V is TRBV6-1, with D unresolved. The CDR3 is 14 amino acids. V lost 1 base to trimming and J lost 4 bases, with 10 bases between them. Germline V gives CDR1 MNHNS, CDR2 SASEGT. CDR3 sequence reads: CASSEVGIGYGYTS. The CDR3, as DNA: TGTGCCAGCAGTGAAGTCGGGATAGGCTATGGCTACACCTCC.

This clonotype has a handful of counts. Here the CDR3 DNA reads TGTGCCAGCACGCTGGGCGACGAGCAGTACTTC. Residues: CASTLGDEQYF. This chain connects TRBV27 to TRBJ2-7, with unresolved D. The CDR3 loop spans 11 amino acids. V lost 7 bases to trimming and J lost 5 bases, with 9 bases between them. CDR1 is MNHEY and CDR2 is SMNVEV in the germline V gene (reference sequence).

For this clonotype: One end of the junction is discordant with germline, which a read error may explain. The chain joins TRBV20-1 to TRBJ1-2; perhaps TRBD1 as D (5 bases). CDR3 length equals 16 residues. Per germline, CDR1 DFQATT and CDR2 SNEGSKA (reference sequence). The CDR3 region has the DNA TGCAGTGCCAGAACGGCAGGACAACAAGCTAAATATGGCTACACCTTC. This translates into CSARTAGQQAKYGYTF.

About this clonotype itself: Compared with germline, one end of the junction differs, possibly owing to a read error. The gene calls are TRBV28 and TRBJ1-6; TRBD1 aligns across 7 bases. The germline V gene encodes CDR1 MDHEN and CDR2 SYDVKM. The CDR3 has 18 residues. The CDR3 nucleotides are TGTGCCAGCACTATCGCGACAGGGCTTAGCTCCCATAATTCACCCCTCCACTTT. Amino acid sequence: CASTIATGLSSHNSPLHF.

The gene calls are TRBV13 and TRBJ1-6; no firm D call. The CDR3 covers 12 residues. Germline lookup yields CDR1 PRHDT and CDR2 FYEKMQ (reference sequence). Between the trimmed V and J ends, which lost 1 base and 10 bases, there was a span of 5 bases. CDR3 amino acids: CASSLVGSPLHF. For the CDR3, the DNA is TGTGCCAGCAGCTTAGTTGGGTCACCCCTCCACTTT.

V gene TRBV19 combines with J gene TRBJ1-2; 8 bases line up with TRBD1. V shed 5 bases and J 8 bases; nucleotides not matched to a gene: 10. Germline CDR1 is LNHDA and CDR2 is SQIVND (reference sequence). The CDR3 is 14 amino acids. This CDR3 is CASSPTPGGLGYTF. CDR3 DNA: TGTGCCAGTAGTCCCACTCCAGGGGGCTTAGGCTACACCTTC.

The chain joins TRBV27 to TRBJ2-3; D possibly matches TRBD1 or TRBD2 (5 bases each). Trimming removed 3 bases at V and 2 bases at J, with 15 bases between. Germline loops: CDR1 MNHEY, CDR2 SMNVEV (reference sequence). The CDR3 consists of 16 residues. The CDR3 loop is CASSFKGTSDTDTQYF. CDR3 coding DNA: TGTGCCAGCAGTTTCAAGGGGACCTCTGACACAGATACGCAGTATTTT.

This chain uses TRBV7-6 with TRBJ2-1, with 7 bases identical to TRBD2. V trimming: 5 bases; J trimming: 8 bases; junction bases outside the gene matches: 9. Looked up from germline, CDR1 is SGHVS and CDR2 is FNYEAQ. CDR3 length: 14 amino acids. CDR3 nucleotide sequence: TGTGCCAGCAGCCCGTTTGGGGGAGGGGATGAGCAGTTCTTC. Its protein product is CASSPFGGGDEQFF. The full variable domain, with the rest looked up from reference TRBV7-6 and TRBJ2-1, is GAGVSQSPRYKVTKRGQDVALRCDPISGHVSLYWYRQALGQGPEFLTYFNYEAQQDKSGLPNDRFSAERPEGSISTLTIQRTEQRDSAMYRCASSPFGGGDEQFFGPGTRLTVL.

As to this clonotype: Since a much larger clone is just one base distant, this may be a read error. The gene calls are TRBV28 and TRBJ2-2; 9 bases map to TRBD2. The CDR3 length is 15 residues. CDR1 is MDHEN and CDR2 is SYDVKM in the germline V gene. The trim removed 2 bases at V and 5 bases at J, leaving 3 bases unmatched. The DNA of the CDR3 is TGTGCCAGCAGTTTAGGCGGGAGGGGGACCGGGGAGCTGTTTTTT. Amino acids: CASSLGGRGTGELFF. Together with reference TRBV28 and TRBJ2-2, the CDR3 gives the full variable domain: DVKVTQSSRYLVKRTGEKVFLECVQDMDHENMFWYRQDPGLGLRLIYFSYDVKMKEKGDIPEGYSVSREKKERFSLILESASTNQTSMYLCASSLGGRGTGELFFGEGSRLTVL.

This clonotype showed up just a few times. The rearrangement uses TRBV6-1 and TRBJ1-6; 7 positions match TRBD1. The germline CDR1 and CDR2 sequences are MNHNS and SASEGT. V was clipped by 5 bases and J by 0 bases; unmatched bases: 13. This CDR3 is 19 amino acids long. The CDR3 region has the DNA TGTGCCAGCAGTCCGCTGAACCACCGGGACAGCTCCTATAATTCACCCCTCCACTTT. Translating it yields CASSPLNHRDSSYNSPLHF.

This clonotype was counted at least ten times. The J gene is TRBJ1-1, the V gene TRBV6-2 or TRBV6-3; D unresolved. Deletions cut 4 bases from V and 4 bases from J, with 10 bases between. This CDR3 has 13 amino acids. Germline V gene data show CDR1 as MNHEY and CDR2 as SVGEGT. CDR3 region: CASSSTSGTEAFF. As DNA, the CDR3 is TGTGCCAGCAGTTCGACAAGCGGCACTGAAGCTTTCTTT.

The chain uses TRBV11-2 and TRBJ1-5; 7 positions agree with TRBD1. CDR1 is SGHAT, CDR2 FQNNGV, per germline. Trimming cost V 4 bases and J 8 bases; bases outside gene matches: 14. The CDR3 totals 16 residues. The CDR3 nucleotides are TGTGCCAGCAGCTCCTCCTGGGACAGCCTAATGAAGCCCCAGCATTTT. Its translation: CASSSSWDSLMKPQHF.

This clonotype was counted only a few times. The chain carries TRBV20-1 and TRBJ1-1; 7 positions agree with TRBD1. The length of the CDR3 is 15 residues. Germline lookup yields CDR1 DFQATT and CDR2 SNEGSKA (reference sequence). J lost 1 base, V lost 3 bases, and 8 bases had no gene match. This chain's CDR3 is CSASFAAGGNTEAFF. In DNA form, the CDR3 reads TGCAGTGCTAGTTTCGCGGCAGGGGGGAACACTGAAGCTTTCTTT.

This clonotype was picked up many times. V is TRBV28 and J is TRBJ1-5; a possible D gene is TRBD1 (6 bases). Trimming stripped 3 bases from V and 6 bases from J, with 12 bases between. CDR3 length equals 14 residues. Looked up from germline, CDR1 is MDHEN and CDR2 is SYDVKM. In nucleotides, the CDR3 is TGTGCCAGCAGTTTTGGGCAGGGGACTCAGCCCCAGCATTTT. Translating gives CASSFGQGTQPQHF.

Note on this clonotype: One base away lies a much larger clone, so this may be a sequencing read error. The chain joins TRBV27 to TRBJ1-2; tentative D call: TRBD1 (6 bases). This CDR3 has 15 amino acids. V dropped 4 bases and J dropped 4 bases, with 16 bases sitting between them. CDR1 is MNHEY, CDR2 SMNVEV, per germline (reference sequence). CDR3 loop: CASSSRTEGAYGYTF. The CDR3 DNA reads TGTGCCAGCAGTTCTCGGACAGAGGGCGCCTATGGCTACACCTTC.

With respect to this clonotype: A single base separates this from a much larger clone, so it may be a read error. The J gene is TRBJ2-1, the V gene TRBV6-1; D is unresolved. The CDR3 covers 15 residues. Looked up from germline, CDR1 is MNHNS and CDR2 is SASEGT. The CDR3 sequence: CASSEGSLSYNGQFF. The CDR3 DNA reads TGTGCCAGCAGTGAAGGGAGTCTCTCCTACAATGGGCAGTTCTTC.

The chain combines TRBV20-1 with TRBJ2-1; TRBD2 agrees at 10 bases. The germline V gene has CDR1 DFQATT and CDR2 SNEGSKA (reference sequence). This CDR3 region has 14 residues. V shed 1 base and J 3 bases; nucleotides not matched to a gene: 0. CDR3: CSARASGSYNEQFF. The CDR3 DNA follows: TGCAGTGCTAGAGCTAGCGGGAGCTACAATGAGCAGTTCTTC.

This clonotype has a handful of counts. The chain links TRBV20-1 to TRBJ1-6; D unclear. The V gene's germline CDR1 is DFQATT and CDR2 SNEGSKA (reference sequence). This CDR3 has 13 amino acids. The V end was cut by 3 bases, the J end by 8 bases, with 11 bases between. The CDR3, as DNA: TGCAGTGCTAGTCGTTCGCGGGATTCACCCCTCCACTTT. Amino acid sequence: CSASRSRDSPLHF.

Remarks on this clonotype: Germline and junction disagree at one end, which may indicate a read error. This chain uses TRBV18 with TRBJ1-1; D might be TRBD1 (5 bases). There are 15 residues in the CDR3. Germline CDR1 is KGHSH and CDR2 is LQKENI. CDR3 loop: CASSPLHSGRTESFF. For the CDR3, the DNA is TGTGCCAGCTCACCTCTACACTCAGGGAGAACTGAATCTTTCTTT.

The CDR3 nucleotides read TGTGCCAGTAGCCCTAACGGAGCGGGAGTGGGTTGGTATGAGCAGTTCTTC. Translation gives CASSPNGAGVGWYEQFF. This rearrangement joins TRBV19 to TRBJ2-1, with 8 bases matching TRBD2. Germline lookup yields CDR1 LNHDA and CDR2 SQIVND (reference sequence). V lost 6 bases and J lost 8; bases outside the gene matches: 18. This CDR3 has 17 residues.

The rearrangement joins TRBV11-2 to TRBJ2-5; perhaps TRBD2 as D (5 bases). V was pared by 4 bases and J by 3 bases, with 15 bases between. Germline-derived CDR1 and CDR2 are SGHAT and FQNNGV. This CDR3 is 15 amino acids long. In DNA form, the CDR3 reads TGTGCCAGCAGCTCGGAAGGAGGCGGAGAAGAGACCCAGTACTTC. It translates to CASSSEGGGEETQYF.